This T cell receptor beta chain stems from a study of Ad26.COV2.S vaccination and SARS-CoV-2 variants (dated by TCRdb to the early 2020s). Context from the whole study: Vaccine-arm donors came from COV1001, a multicentre, randomized, double-blind, placebo-controlled phase I-IIa trial of Ad26.COV2.S in healthy adults. Ad26.COV2.S was administered intramuscularly at a dose of 5x10^10 or 1x10^11 viral particles, either as one shot or as two shots given 56 days apart. TCRbeta repertoire sequencing served as the tool for gauging how specific and how broad the SARS-CoV-2-reactive T cell receptors were following Ad26.COV2.S vaccination. The TCR-sequenced set comprised approximately 30 samples: some 20 Ad26.COV2.S vaccine recipients, 5 placebo recipients and 8 SARS-CoV-2 convalescent individuals. Investigators remained blinded to trial group allocation during experiments and outcome assessment. Trial participants were randomized into five groups of five: low-dose or high-dose Ad26.COV2.S given once or twice, or placebo on both occasions. Overall results and qualifications from the work: The authors noted that total T cell responses may have been underestimated by the TCR breadth and depth analyses. Vaccine and placebo recipients had similar non-spike TCR breadth, a finding consistent with the vaccine containing only spike. After vaccination, substantial breadth of spike-specific CD8+ and CD4+ T cell responses was reported. Comparing responses between vaccine doses or regimens was not something the study was powered to do. Compared with placebo recipients, Ad26.COV2.S recipients showed higher spike-specific TCR breadth (P = 0.0014).

With regard to this clone: Its antigen has not been determined. No base quality information exists; no much larger clone differs at one position.

The treatment or condition label for this specimen denotes: around 19 received Ad26.COV2.S at low or high dose, single or two shots; 5 received placebo; per-sample allocation not given. For vaccine and placebo recipients, the sequenced repertoires came from samples collected on day 63 after the first injection. Between 29 July and 7 August 2020, Cohort 1b enrolled 20 to 30 adults aged 18-55 years at one site in Boston, USA. Ad26.COV2.S was a replication-incompetent adenovirus type 26 vector that expressed a prefusion-stabilized SARS-CoV-2 spike protein derived from the original Wuhan strain. The immunoSEQ Assay was the method used to sequence TCRbeta CDR3 regions. After extraction, genomic DNA underwent amplification by bias-controlled multiplex PCR, followed by high-throughput sequencing. Under the source paper's analysis protocol: Collapsing and filtering of sequences were performed to quantify the absolute abundance of each unique TCRbeta CDR3 region. T cell fraction was estimated by normalizing TCRbeta template counts to usable DNA, with usable DNA measured through amplification of reference genes found in all nucleated cells. Repertoire TCRs were annotated as SARS-CoV-2-specific by exact matching of V gene, CDR3 amino acid sequence and J gene to a known reactive TCR set. MIRA supplied the reference SARS-CoV-2 TCR set, which was filtered for enrichment in COVID-19-positive ImmuneCODE repertoires so that public or cross-reactive TCRs were removed. Using the MIRA antigens, annotated TCRs were further analysed by specific ORF or by position within an ORF. Breadth was defined as the number of annotated unique rearrangements divided by the total number of unique productive rearrangements, and depth was defined as the summed frequency of the annotated unique rearrangements. Two-sided Wilcoxon rank-sum tests were used to compare TCR breadth between groups. TCRdb provides this immuneACCESS table in a form limited to in-frame rearrangements. Some clones are lacking; in checked studies, under half of them reflect an unresolved V gene, and why the rest are absent is not known. The DNA gave D and trimming, while V, J and clone size come from that table. The sample yields fewer than 800,000 clones; about 90% were counted once. The ten largest account for about 1.5% of the sample.

Sample: peripheral blood, taken in a trial of Ad26.COV2.S vaccine versus placebo. The source of this sequence is a person aged 18-65 years who received the Ad26.COV2.S COVID-19 vaccine or a placebo.

DNA sequence: TGTGCCAGCAGCCCAGGGCTAGAAACCGGGGAGCTGTTTTTT. Its product reads: CASSPGLETGELFF. The sequence is built from TRBV27 and TRBJ2-2; TRBD1 might be the D gene, on 5 matching bases. The junction carries 13 bases between V and J, which are trimmed by 6 bases and 5 bases respectively. The CDR3 spans 14 residues, from the cysteine through the phenylalanine. Kept here is only the CDR3 DNA, which spans 42 bases and is read in frame from base 1. For CDR1 and CDR2, the germline V gene (reference sequence) lists MNHEY and SMNVEV.